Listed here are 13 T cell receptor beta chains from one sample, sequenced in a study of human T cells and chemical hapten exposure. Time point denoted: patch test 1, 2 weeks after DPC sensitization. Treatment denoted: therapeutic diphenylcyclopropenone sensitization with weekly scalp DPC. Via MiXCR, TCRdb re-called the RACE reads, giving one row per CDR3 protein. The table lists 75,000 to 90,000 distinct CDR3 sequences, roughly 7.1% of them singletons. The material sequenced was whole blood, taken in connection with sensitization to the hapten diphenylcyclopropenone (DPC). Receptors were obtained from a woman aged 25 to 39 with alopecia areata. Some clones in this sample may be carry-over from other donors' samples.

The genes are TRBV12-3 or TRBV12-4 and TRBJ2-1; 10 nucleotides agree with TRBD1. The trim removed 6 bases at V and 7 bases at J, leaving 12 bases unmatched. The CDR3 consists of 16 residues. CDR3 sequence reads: CASRNSGTGVVNEQFF. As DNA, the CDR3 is TGTGCCAGCAGAAACTCCGGGACAGGGGTTGTAAATGAGCAGTTCTTC.

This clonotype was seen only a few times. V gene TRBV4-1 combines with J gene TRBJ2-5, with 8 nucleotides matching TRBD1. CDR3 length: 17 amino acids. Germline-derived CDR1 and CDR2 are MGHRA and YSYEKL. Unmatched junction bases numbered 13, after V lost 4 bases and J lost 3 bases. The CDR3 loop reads CASSRTFGTGHEETQYF. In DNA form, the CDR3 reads TGCGCCAGCAGCCGGACATTTGGGACAGGCCACGAAGAGACCCAGTACTTC.

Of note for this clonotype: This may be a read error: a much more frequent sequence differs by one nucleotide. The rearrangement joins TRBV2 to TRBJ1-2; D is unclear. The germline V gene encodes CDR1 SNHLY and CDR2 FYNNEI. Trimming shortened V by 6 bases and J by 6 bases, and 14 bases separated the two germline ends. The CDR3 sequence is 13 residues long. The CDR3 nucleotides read TGTGCCAGCAGCATAGGCAAGATCGATGGCTACACCTTC. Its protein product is CASSIGKIDGYTF.

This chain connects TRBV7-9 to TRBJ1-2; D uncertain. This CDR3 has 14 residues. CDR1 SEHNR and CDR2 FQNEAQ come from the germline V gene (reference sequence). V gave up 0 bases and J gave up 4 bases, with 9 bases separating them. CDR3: CASSLALGIYGYTF. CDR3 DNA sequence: TGTGCCAGCAGCTTAGCGCTAGGTATCTATGGCTACACCTTC.

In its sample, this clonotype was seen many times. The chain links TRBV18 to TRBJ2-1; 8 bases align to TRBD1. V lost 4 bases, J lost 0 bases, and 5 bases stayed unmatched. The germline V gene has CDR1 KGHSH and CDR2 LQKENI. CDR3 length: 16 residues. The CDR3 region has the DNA TGTGCCAGCTCACGACTGACAGGGGACTCCTACAATGAGCAGTTCTTC. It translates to CASSRLTGDSYNEQFF.

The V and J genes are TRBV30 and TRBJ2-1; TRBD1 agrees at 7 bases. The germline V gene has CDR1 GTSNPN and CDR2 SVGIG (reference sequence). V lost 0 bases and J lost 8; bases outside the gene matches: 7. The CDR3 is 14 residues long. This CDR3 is CAWSVMTGLDEQFF. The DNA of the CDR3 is TGTGCCTGGAGTGTAATGACAGGGCTCGATGAGCAGTTCTTC.

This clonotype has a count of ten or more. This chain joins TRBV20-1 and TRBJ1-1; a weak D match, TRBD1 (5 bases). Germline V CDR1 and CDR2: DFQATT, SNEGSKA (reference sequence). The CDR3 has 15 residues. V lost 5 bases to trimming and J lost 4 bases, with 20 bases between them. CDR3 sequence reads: CSAPGGRGQSTEAFF. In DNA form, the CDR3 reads TGCAGTGCTCCTGGGGGGAGGGGTCAAAGCACTGAAGCTTTCTTT.

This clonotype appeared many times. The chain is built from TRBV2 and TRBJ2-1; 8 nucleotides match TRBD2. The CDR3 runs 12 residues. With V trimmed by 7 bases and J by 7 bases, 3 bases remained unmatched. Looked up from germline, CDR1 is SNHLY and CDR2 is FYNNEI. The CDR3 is CASKRGGNEQFF. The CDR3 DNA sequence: TGTGCCAGCAAACGGGGGGGAAATGAGCAGTTCTTC.

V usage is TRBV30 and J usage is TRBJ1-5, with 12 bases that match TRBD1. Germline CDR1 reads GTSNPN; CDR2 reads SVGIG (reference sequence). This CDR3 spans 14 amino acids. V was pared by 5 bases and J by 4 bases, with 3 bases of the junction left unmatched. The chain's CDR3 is CAWGTGGRNQPQHF. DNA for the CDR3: TGTGCCTGGGGGACAGGGGGCCGGAATCAGCCCCAGCATTTT. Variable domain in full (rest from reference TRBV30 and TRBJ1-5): SQTIHQWPATLVQPVGSPLSLECTVEGTSNPNLYWYRQAAGRGLQLLFYSVGIGQISSEVPQNLSASRPQDRQFILSSKKLLLSDSGFYLCAWGTGGRNQPQHFGDGTRLSIL.

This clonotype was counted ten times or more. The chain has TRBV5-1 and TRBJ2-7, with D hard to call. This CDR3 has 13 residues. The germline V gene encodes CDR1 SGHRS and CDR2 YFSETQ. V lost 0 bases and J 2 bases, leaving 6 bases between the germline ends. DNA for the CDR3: TGCGCCAGCAGCTTGGACCGGACCTACGAGCAGTACTTC. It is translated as CASSLDRTYEQYF.

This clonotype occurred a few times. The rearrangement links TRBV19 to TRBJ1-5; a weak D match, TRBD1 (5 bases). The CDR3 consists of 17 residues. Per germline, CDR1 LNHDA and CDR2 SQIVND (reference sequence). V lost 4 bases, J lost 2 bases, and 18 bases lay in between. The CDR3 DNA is TGTGCCAGTAGTACAGGGATCTTGGGGGGGGGCAATCAGCCCCAGCATTTT. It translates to CASSTGILGGGNQPQHF. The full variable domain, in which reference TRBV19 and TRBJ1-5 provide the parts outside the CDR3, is DGGITQSPKYLFRKEGQNVTLSCEQNLNHDAMYWYRQDPGQGLRLIYYSQIVNDFQKGDIAEGYSVSREKKESFPLTVTSAQKNPTAFYLCASSTGILGGGNQPQHFGDGTRLSIL.

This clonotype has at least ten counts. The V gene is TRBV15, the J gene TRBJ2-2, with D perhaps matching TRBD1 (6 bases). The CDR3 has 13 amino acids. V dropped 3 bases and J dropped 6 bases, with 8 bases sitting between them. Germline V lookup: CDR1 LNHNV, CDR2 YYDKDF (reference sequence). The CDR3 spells CATSRAGAGELFF. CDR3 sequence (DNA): TGTGCCACCAGCAGGGCAGGGGCCGGGGAGCTGTTTTTT.

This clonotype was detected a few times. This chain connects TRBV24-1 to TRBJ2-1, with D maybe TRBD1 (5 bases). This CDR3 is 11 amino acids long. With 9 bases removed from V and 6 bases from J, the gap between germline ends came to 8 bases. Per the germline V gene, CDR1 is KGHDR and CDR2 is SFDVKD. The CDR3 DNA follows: TGTGCCACCGAAAGGGGCAATGAGCAGTTCTTC. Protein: CATERGNEQFF.